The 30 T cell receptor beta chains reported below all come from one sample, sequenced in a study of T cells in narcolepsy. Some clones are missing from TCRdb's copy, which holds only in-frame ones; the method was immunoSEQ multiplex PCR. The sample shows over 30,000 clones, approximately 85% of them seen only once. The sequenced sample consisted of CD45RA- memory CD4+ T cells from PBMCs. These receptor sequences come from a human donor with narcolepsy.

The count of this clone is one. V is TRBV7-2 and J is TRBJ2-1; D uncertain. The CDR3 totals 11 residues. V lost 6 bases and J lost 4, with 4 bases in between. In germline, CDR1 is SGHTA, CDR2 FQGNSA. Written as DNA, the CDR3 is TGTGCCAGCAGAATTTACAATGAGCAGTTCTTC. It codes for CASRIYNEQFF.

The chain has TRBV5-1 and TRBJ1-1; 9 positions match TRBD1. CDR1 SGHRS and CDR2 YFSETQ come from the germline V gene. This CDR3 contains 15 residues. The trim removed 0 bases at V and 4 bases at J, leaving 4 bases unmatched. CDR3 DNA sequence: TGCGCCAGCAGCTTGGCCACAGGGGGCGGCACTGAAGCTTTCTTT. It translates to CASSLATGGGTEAFF. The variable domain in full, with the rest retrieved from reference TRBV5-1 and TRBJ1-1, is KAGVTQTPRYLIKTRGQQVTLSCSPISGHRSVSWYQQTPGQGLQFLFEYFSETQRNKGNFPGRFSGRQFSNSRSEMNVSTLELGDSALYLCASSLATGGGTEAFFGQGTRLTVV.

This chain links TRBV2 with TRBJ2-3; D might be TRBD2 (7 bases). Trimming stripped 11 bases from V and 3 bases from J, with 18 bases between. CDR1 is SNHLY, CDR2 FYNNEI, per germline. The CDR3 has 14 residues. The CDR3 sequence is CAGGANLATDTQYF. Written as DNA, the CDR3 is TGTGCCGGGGGGGCCAATTTGGCGACAGATACGCAGTATTTT.

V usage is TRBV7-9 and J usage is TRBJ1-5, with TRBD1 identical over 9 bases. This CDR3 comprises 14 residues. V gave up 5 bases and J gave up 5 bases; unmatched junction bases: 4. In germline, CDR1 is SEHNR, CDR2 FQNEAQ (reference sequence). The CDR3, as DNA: TGTGCCAGCAGCCCGGACAGGGGCGATCAGCCCCAGCATTTT. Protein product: CASSPDRGDQPQHF.

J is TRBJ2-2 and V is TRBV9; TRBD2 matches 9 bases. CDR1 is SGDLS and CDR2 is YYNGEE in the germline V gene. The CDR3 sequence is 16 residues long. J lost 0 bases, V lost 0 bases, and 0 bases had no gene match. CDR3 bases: TGTGCCAGCAGCGTAGGGACTAGCGCGAACACCGGGGAGCTGTTTTTT. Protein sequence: CASSVGTSANTGELFF.

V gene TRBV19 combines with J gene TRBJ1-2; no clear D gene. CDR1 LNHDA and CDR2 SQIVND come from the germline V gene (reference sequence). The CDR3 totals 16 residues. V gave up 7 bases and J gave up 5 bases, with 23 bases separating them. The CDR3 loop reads CASTDTGPAVGYGYTF. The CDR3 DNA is TGTGCCAGTACCGATACCGGGCCAGCGGTCGGGTATGGCTACACCTTC.

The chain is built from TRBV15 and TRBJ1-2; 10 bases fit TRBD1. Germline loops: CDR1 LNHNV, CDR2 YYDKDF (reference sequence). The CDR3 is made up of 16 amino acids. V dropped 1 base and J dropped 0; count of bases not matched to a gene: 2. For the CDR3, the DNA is TGTGCCACCAGCAGAGGGGGGACAGGGGCTAACTATGGCTACACCTTC. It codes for CATSRGGTGANYGYTF. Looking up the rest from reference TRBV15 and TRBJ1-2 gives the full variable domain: DAMVIQNPRYQVTQFGKPVTLSCSQTLNHNVMYWYQQKSSQAPKLLFHYYDKDFNNEADTPDNFQSRRPNTSFCFLDIRSPGLGDTAMYLCATSRGGTGANYGYTFGSGTRLTVV.

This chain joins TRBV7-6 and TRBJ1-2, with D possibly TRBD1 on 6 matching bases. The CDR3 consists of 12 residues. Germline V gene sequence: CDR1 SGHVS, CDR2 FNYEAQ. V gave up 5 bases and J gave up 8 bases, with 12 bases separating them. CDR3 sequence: CASSMDSSGYTF. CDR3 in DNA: TGTGCCAGCAGCATGGACAGTTCCGGCTACACCTTC.

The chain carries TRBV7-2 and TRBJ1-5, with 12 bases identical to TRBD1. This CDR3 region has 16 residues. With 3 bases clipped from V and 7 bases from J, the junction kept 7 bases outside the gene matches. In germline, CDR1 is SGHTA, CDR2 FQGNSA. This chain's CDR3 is CASSFSGTGGGQPQHF. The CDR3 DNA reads TGTGCCAGCAGCTTTTCCGGGACAGGGGGCGGGCAGCCCCAGCATTTT.

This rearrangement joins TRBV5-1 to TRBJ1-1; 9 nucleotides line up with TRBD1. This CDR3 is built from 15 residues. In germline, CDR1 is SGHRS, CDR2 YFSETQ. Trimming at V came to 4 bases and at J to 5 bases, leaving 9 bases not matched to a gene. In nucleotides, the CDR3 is TGCGCCAGCAGCCTCCAACAGGGGGCGAATACTGAAGCTTTCTTT. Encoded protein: CASSLQQGANTEAFF.

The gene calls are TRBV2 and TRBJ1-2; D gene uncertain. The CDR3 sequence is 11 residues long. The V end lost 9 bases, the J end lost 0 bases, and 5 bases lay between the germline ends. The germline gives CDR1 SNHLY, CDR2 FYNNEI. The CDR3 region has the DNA TGTGCCAGTATAGCTAACTATGGCTACACCTTC. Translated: CASIANYGYTF.

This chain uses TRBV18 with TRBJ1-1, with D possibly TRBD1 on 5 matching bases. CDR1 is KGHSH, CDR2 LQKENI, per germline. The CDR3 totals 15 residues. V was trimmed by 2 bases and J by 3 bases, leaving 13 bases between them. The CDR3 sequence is CASSPGGNRDTEAFF. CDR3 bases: TGTGCCAGCTCACCAGGGGGGAATAGGGACACTGAAGCTTTCTTT.

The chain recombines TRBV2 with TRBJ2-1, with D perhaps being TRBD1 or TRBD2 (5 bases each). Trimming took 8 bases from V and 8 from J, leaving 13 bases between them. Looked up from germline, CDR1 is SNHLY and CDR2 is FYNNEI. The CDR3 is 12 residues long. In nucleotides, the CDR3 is TGTGCCAGCCGGGGCCTTGGGGATGAGCAGTTCTTC. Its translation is CASRGLGDEQFF. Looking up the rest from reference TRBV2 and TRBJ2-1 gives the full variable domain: EPEVTQTPSHQVTQMGQEVILRCVPISNHLYFYWYRQILGQKVEFLVSFYNNEISEKSEIFDDQFSVERPDGSNFTLKIRSTKLEDSAMYFCASRGLGDEQFFGPGTRLTVL.

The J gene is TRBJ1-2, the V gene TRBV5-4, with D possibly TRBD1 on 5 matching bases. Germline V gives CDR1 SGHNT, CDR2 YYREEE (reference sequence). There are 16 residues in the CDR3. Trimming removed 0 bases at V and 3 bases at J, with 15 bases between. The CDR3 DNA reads TGTGCCAGCAGCTTGGGGATCGGGCAGGGAGACTATGGCTACACCTTC. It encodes CASSLGIGQGDYGYTF.

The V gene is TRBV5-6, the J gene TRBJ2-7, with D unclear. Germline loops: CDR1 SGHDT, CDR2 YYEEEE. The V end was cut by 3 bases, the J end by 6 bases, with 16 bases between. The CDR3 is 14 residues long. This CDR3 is CASSWVTDLSEQYF. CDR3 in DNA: TGTGCCAGCAGCTGGGTGACGGATCTAAGCGAGCAGTACTTC.

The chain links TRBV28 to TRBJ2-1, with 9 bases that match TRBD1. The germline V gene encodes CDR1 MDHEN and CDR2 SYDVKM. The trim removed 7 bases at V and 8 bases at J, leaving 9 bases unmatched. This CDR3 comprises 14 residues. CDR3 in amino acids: CASTGTGQGDEQFF. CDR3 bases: TGTGCCAGCACCGGGACAGGGCAGGGAGATGAGCAGTTCTTC.

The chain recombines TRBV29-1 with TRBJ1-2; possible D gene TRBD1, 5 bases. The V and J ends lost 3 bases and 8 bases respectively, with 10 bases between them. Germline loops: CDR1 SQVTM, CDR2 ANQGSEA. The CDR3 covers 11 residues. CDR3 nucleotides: TGCAGCGTTGAGGACATGGGAGGCTACACCTTC. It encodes CSVEDMGGYTF.

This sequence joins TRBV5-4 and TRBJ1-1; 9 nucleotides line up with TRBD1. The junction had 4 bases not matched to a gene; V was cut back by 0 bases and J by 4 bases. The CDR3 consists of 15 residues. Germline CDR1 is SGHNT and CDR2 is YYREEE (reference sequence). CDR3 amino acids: CASSLDRGHGTEAFF. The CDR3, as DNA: TGTGCCAGCAGCTTGGACAGGGGGCACGGCACTGAAGCTTTCTTT.

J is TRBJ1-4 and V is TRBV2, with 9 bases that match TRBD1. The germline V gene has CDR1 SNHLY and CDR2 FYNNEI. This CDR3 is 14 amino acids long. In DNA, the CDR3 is TGTGCTTCACTAGAAGGACAGGGGAATGAAAAACTGTTTTTT. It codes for CASLEGQGNEKLFF.

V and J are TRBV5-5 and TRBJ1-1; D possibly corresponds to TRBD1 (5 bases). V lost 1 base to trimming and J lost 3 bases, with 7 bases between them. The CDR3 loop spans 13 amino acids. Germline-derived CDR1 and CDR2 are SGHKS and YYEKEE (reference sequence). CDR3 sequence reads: CASSLRGHTEAFF. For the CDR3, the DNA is TGTGCCAGCAGCTTGCGGGGACACACTGAAGCTTTCTTT.

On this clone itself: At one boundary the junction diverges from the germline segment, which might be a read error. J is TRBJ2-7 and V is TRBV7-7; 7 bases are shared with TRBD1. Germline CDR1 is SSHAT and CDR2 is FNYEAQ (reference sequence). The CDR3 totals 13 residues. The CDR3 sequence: CASSLAAGGEQYF. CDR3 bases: TGTGCTAGCAGCTTAGCAGCAGGGGGCGAGCAGTACTTC.

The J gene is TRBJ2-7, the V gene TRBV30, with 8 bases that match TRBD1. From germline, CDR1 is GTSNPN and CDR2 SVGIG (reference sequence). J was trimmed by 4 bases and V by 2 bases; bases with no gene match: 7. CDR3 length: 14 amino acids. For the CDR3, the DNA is TGTGCCTGGAGTACAGGGACAGGTTGGTACGAGCAGTACTTC. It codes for CAWSTGTGWYEQYF. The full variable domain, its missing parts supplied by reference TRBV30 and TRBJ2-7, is SQTIHQWPATLVQPVGSPLSLECTVEGTSNPNLYWYRQAAGRGLQLLFYSVGIGQISSEVPQNLSASRPQDRQFILSSKKLLLSDSGFYLCAWSTGTGWYEQYFGPGTRLTVT.

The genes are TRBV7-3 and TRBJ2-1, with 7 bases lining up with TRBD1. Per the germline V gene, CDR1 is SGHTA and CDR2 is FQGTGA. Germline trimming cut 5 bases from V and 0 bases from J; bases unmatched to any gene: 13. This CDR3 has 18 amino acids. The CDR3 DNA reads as TGTGCCAGCAGCCTCAGGGGGACATCTAATCGCTCCTACAATGAGCAGTTCTTC. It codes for CASSLRGTSNRSYNEQFF.

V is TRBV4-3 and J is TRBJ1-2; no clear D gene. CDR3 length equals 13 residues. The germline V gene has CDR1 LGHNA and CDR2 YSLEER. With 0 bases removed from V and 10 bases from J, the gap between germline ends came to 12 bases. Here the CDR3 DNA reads TGCGCCAGCAGCCAAGATATCGACGCCCCCTACACCTTC. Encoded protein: CASSQDIDAPYTF.

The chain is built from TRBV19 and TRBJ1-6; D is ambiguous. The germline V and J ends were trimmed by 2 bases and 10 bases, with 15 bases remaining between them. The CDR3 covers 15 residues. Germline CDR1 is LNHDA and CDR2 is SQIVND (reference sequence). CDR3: CASSIPTLGSSPLHF. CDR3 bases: TGTGCCAGTAGTATACCAACCCTGGGTTCGTCACCCCTCCACTTT. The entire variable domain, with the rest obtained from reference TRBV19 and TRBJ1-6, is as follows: DGGITQSPKYLFRKEGQNVTLSCEQNLNHDAMYWYRQDPGQGLRLIYYSQIVNDFQKGDIAEGYSVSREKKESFPLTVTSAQKNPTAFYLCASSIPTLGSSPLHFGNGTRLTVT.

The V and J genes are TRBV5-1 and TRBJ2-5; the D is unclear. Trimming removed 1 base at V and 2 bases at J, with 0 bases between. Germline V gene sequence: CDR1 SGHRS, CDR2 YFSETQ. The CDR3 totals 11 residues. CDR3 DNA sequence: TGCGCCAGCAGCTTGCAAGAGACCCAGTACTTC. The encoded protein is CASSLQETQYF.

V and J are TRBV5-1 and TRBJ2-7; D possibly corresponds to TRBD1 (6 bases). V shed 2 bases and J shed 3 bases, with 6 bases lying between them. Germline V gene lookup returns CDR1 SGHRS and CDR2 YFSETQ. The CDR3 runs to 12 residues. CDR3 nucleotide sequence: TGCGCCAGCAGCTTACAGGGCTACGAGCAGTACTTC. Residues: CASSLQGYEQYF.

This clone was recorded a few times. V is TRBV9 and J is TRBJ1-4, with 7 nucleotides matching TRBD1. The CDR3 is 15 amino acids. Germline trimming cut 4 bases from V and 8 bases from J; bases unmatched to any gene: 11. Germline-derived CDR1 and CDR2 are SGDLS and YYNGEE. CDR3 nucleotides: TGTGCCAGCAGCCTACAGGGGCAGATGTGGGAAAAACTGTTTTTT. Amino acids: CASSLQGQMWEKLFF.

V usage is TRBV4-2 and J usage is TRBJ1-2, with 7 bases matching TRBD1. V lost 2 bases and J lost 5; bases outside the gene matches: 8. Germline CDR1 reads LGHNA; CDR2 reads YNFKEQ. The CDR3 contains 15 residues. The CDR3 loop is CASSQQTQGGYGYTF. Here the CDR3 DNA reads TGTGCCAGCAGCCAACAAACTCAGGGGGGGTATGGCTACACCTTC.

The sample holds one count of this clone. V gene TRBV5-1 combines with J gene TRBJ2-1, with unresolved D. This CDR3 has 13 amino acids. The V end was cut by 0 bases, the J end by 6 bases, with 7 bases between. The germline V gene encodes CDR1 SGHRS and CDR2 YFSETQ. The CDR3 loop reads CASSLVSPNEQFF. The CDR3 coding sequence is TGCGCCAGCAGCTTGGTTTCTCCCAATGAGCAGTTCTTC.